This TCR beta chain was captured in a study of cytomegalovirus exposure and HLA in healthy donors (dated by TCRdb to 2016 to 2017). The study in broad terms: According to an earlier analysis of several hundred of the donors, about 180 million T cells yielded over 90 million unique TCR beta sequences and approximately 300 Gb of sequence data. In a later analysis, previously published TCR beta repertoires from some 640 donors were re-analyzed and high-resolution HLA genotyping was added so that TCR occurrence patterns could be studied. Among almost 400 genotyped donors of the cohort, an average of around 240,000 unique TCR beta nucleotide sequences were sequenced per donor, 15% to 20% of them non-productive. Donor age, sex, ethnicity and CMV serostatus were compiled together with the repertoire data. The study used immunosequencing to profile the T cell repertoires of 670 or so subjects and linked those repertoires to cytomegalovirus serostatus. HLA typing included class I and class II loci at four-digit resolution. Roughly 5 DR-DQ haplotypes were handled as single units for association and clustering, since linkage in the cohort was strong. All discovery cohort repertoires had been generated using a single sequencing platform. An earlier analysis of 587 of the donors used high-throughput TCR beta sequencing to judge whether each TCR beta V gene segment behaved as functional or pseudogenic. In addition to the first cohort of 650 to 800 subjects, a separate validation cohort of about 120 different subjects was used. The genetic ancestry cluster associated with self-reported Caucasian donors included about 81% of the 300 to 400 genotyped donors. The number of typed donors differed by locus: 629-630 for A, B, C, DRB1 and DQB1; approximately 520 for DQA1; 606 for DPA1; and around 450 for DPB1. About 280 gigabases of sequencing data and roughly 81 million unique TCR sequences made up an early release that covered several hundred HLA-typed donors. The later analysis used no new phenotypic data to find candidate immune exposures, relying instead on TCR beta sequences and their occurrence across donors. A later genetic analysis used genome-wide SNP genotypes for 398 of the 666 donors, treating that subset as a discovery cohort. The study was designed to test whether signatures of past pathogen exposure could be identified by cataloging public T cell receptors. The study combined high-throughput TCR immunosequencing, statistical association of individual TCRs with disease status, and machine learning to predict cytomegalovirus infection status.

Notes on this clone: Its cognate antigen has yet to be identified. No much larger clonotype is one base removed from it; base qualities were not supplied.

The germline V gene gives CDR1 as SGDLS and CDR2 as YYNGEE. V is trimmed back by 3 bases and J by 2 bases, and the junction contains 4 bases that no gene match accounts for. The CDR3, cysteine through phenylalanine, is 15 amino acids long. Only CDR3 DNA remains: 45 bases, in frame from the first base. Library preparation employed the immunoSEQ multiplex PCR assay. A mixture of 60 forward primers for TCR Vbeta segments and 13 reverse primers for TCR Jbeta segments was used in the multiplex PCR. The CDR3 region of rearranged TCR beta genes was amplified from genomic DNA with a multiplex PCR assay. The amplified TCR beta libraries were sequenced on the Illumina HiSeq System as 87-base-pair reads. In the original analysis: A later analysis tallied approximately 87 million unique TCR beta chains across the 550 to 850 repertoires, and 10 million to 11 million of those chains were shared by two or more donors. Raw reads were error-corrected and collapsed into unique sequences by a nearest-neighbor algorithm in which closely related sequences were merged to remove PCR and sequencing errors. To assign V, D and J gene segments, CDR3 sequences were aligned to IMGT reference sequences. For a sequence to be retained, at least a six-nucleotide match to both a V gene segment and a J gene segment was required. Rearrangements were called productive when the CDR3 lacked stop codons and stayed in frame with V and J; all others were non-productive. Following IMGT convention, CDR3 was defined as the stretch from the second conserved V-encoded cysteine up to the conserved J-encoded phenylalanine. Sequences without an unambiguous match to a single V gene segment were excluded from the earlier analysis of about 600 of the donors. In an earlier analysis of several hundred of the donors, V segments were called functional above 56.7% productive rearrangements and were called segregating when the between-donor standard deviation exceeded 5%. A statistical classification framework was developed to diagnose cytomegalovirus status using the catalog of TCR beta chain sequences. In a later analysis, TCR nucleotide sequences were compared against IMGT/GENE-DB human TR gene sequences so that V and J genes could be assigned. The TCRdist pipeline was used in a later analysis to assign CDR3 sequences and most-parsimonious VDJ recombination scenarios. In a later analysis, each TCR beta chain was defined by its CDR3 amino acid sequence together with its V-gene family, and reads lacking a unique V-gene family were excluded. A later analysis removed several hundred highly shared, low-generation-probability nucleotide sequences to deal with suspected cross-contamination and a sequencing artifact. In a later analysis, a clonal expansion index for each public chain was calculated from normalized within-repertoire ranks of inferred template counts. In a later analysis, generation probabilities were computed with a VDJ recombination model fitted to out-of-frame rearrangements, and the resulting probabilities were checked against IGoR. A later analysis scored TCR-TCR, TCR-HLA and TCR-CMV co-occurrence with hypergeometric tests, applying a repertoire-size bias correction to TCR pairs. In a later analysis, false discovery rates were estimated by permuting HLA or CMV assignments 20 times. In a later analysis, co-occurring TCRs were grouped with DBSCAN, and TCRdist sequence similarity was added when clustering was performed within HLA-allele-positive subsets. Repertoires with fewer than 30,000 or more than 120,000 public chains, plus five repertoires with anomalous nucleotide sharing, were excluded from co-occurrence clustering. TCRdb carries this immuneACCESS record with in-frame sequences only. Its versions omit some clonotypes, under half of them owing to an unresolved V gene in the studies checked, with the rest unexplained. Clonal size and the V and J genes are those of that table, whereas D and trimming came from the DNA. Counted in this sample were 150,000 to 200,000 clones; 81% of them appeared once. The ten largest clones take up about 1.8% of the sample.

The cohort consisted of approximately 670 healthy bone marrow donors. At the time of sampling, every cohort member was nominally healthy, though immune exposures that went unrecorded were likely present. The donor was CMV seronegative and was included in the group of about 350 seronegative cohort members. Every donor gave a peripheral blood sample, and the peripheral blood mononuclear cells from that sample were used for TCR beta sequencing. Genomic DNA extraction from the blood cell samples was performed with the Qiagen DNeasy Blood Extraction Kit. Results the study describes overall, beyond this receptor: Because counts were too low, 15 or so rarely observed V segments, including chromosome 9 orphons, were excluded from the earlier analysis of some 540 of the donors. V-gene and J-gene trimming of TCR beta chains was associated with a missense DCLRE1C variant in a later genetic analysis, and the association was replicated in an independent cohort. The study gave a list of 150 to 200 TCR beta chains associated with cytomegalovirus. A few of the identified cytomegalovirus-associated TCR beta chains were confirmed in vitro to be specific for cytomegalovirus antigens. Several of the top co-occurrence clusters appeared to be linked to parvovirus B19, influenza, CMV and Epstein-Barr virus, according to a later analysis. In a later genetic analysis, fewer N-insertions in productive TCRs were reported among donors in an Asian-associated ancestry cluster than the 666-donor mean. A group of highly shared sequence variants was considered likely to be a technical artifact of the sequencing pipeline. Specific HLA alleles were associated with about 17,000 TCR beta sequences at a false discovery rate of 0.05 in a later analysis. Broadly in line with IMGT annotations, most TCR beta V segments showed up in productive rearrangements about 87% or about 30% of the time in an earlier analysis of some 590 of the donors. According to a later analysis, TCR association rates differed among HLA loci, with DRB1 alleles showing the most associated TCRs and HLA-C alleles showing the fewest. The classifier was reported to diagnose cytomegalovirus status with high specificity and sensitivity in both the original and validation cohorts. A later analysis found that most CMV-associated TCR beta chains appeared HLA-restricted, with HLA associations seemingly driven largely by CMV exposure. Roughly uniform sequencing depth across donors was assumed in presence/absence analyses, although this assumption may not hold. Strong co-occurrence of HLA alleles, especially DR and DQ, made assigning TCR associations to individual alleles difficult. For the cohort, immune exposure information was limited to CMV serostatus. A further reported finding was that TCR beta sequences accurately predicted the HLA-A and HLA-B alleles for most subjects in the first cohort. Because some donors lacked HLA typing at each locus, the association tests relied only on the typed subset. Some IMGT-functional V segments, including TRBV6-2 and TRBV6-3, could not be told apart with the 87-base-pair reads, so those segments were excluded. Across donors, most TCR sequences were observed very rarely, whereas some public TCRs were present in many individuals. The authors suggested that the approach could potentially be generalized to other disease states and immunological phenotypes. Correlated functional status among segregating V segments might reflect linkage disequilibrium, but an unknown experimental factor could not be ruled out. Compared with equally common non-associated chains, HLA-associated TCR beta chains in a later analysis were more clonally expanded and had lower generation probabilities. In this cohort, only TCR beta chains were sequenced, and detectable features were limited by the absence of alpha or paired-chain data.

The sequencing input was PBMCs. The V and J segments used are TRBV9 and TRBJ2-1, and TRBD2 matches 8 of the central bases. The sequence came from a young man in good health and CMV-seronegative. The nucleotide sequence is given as TGTGCCAGCAGCGCTTTAGCGGGAACCTACAATGAGCAGTTCTTC. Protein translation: CASSALAGTYNEQFF. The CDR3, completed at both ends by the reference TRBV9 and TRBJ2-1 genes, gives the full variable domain DSGVTQTPKHLITATGQRVTLRCSPRSGDLSVYWYQQSLDQGLQFLIQYYNGEERAKGNILERFSAQQFPDLHSELNLSSLELGDSALYFCASSALAGTYNEQFFGPGTRLTVL.